A selection of T cell receptor beta chains follows, all from one sample in a study of T cell responses to AZD1222 COVID-19 vaccine. Sequencing was performed with immunoSEQ multiplex PCR; in TCRdb, only in-frame clones are kept and a portion is missing. The repertoire includes about 190,000 clones, around 87% of them detected once, and 2.5% to 3% sits in the top ten. Sequences were derived from peripheral blood, sampled on day 0 of MenACWY control vaccination. These receptors were obtained from an adult in good health. The CDR3 runs from the conserved cysteine through the conserved F or W. Fields, in order: CDR3 DNA, CDR3 protein, J gene, clone size, V gene, D gene. The D gene is left open where the match is weak. Size tells how often a clone was seen (once, few, many) or the class of an expanded clone, and some rows leave it out.

DNA: TGTGCCAGCAGCTCAGACGGCGAGATCTCCCCCTACGAGCAGTACTTC
CDR3: CASSSDGEISPYEQYF
J: TRBJ2-7
size: NA
V: TRBV7-2
D: NA

DNA: TGTGCCAGCAGTTTAGGGGCAGGGTGGTCACCCCTCCACTTT
CDR3: CASSLGAGWSPLHF
J: TRBJ1-6
size: NA
V: TRBV27
D: NA

DNA: TGTGCCAGCAGCCATTTGGTGGGAGGCAAAAACAATGAGCAGTTCTTC
CDR3: CASSHLVGGKNNEQFF
J: TRBJ2-1
size: NA
V: TRBV3-1/TRBV3-2
D: NA

DNA: TGTGCCAGCAGCCCCTCCACAGACTCTTACACTGAAGCTTTCTTT
CDR3: CASSPSTDSYTEAFF
J: TRBJ1-1
size: NA
V: TRBV9
D: NA

DNA: TGTGCCAGCAGCCCCGAGGGGGGCCCCTACGAGCAGTACTTC
CDR3: CASSPEGGPYEQYF
J: TRBJ2-7
size: NA
V: TRBV9
D: NA

DNA: TGTGCCAGCACCTCGACTAGCGGGAGCGAGCAGTACTTC
CDR3: CASTSTSGSEQYF
J: TRBJ2-7
size: NA
V: TRBV27
D: TRBD2

DNA: TGCGCCAGCAGCCGAACCGGGACAGGGCTTTTGGCTTCCTATGGCTACACCTTC
CDR3: CASSRTGTGLLASYGYTF
J: TRBJ1-2
size: NA
V: TRBV4-1
D: TRBD1

DNA: TGCGCCAGCAGCCAAGGGACCGCAATTGTTAATAATTCACCCCTCCACTTT
CDR3: CASSQGTAIVNNSPLHF
J: TRBJ1-6
size: few
V: TRBV4-1
D: NA

DNA: TGTGCCAGCAGTTACTCGACAGGGGTCGACGAGCAGTACTTC
CDR3: CASSYSTGVDEQYF
J: TRBJ2-7
size: NA
V: TRBV6-2/TRBV6-3
D: TRBD1

DNA: TGTGCCAGCAGTTCCCGGGACTCTAACACCGGGGAGCTGTTTTTT
CDR3: CASSSRDSNTGELFF
J: TRBJ2-2
size: NA
V: TRBV27
D: NA

DNA: TGTGCCAGCAGTGACTCGGGGCTAGCACCCAATGAGCAGTTCTTC
CDR3: CASSDSGLAPNEQFF
J: TRBJ2-1
size: NA
V: TRBV6-4
D: NA

DNA: TGTGCCACCAGTGATACCCGGCAGGGGTCTAACACCGGGGAGCTGTTTTTT
CDR3: CATSDTRQGSNTGELFF
J: TRBJ2-2
size: NA
V: TRBV24-1
D: NA

DNA: TGTGCCAGCAGTTTGTCTAGCGGGAGCGATGAGCAGTTCTTC
CDR3: CASSLSSGSDEQFF
J: TRBJ2-1
size: NA
V: TRBV28
D: TRBD2

DNA: TGCGCCAGCAGCTTGGGGGCAGGGGTAAGCACTGAAGCTTTCTTT
CDR3: CASSLGAGVSTEAFF
J: TRBJ1-1
size: once
V: TRBV5-1
D: NA

DNA: TGTGCCAGCAGGGTCGGTGGATCGGGCACAGATACGCAGTATTTT
CDR3: CASRVGGSGTDTQYF
J: TRBJ2-3
size: NA
V: TRBV3-1/TRBV3-2
D: NA

DNA: TGTGCCAGTAGTATAGCTGGCACAGATACGCAGTATTTT
CDR3: CASSIAGTDTQYF
J: TRBJ2-3
size: NA
V: TRBV19
D: NA

DNA: TGTGCCAGCAGCTTGGGACAGGGGAAGTACGAGCAGTACTTC
CDR3: CASSLGQGKYEQYF
J: TRBJ2-7
size: NA
V: TRBV5-4
D: TRBD1